This T cell receptor beta chain was identified during a study of a mutant IDH1 vaccine in newly diagnosed glioma. For the study at large: Vaccines were first given 4-6 weeks after radiotherapy alone, or with temozolomide cycles. Averaging approximately 40 years of age, treated patients were around 60% male and around 38% female. Earlier treatment was radiotherapy, temozolomide, or both, with most getting both.

The protocol was immunoSEQ multiplex PCR, while the TCRdb copy is restricted to in-frame clones and leaves out a portion. The sample gives more than 30,000 clones, approximately 83% of which show up once; 25% to 30% is in the top ten. Broader study findings: Pseudoprogression apparently lacked any relation to changes in top peripheral T cell clonotypes.

Only a few counts were recorded for this clone. Its matching antigen is unknown. Noted time point: week 47, end of study. Doses comprised 300 ug of mutant IDH1 20-mer peptide each, plus topical imiquimod. The CDR3 spans 15 residues. Trimming pared 5 bases from V and 4 bases from J, leaving 18 bases between. CDR1 is SGHTA, CDR2 FQGNSA, per germline. Sequencing used PBMCs, obtained from a glioma patient whose treatment included an IDH1 peptide vaccine. The rearrangement uses TRBV7-2 and TRBJ2-7; TRBD1 is a possible D gene (6 bases). This TCR derives from a man aged 25 to 40 with glioma. The CDR3 protein is CASSPTAGTTYEQYF. CDR3 nucleotides: TGTGCCAGCAGCCCGACCGCCGGGACAACATACGAGCAGTACTTC.